Shown below are 26 T cell receptor beta chains from a single sample sequenced in a study of blood T cells in healthy people across ages. A sample-barcoded 5' primer and a J-beta primer mix were used in a second PCR of about 6 to 11 cycles. TCRdb analysed the 5' RACE reads with MiXCR anew, one entry per CDR3 protein. The sample lists hundreds of thousands of distinct CDR3 sequences, roughly 49% occurring once. Sequencing was carried out using blood. The receptors come from a woman in her sixties or seventies in good health.

The chain has TRBV11-2 and TRBJ1-2; 7 bases align to TRBD1. V gave up 5 bases and J gave up 5 bases; unmatched junction bases: 11. This CDR3 has 15 amino acids. CDR1 is SGHAT, CDR2 FQNNGV, per germline. The CDR3 nucleotides are TGTGCCAGCAGCGGAAGGGGGCCGCTTCCTTATGGCTACACCTTC. Residues: CASSGRGPLPYGYTF.

Note on this clonotype: A much larger clone lies one base from this, so it may be a read error. The chain recombines TRBV20-1 with TRBJ2-7, with 7 positions matching TRBD1. The assigned J gene may be wrong: the sequence end matches TRBJ2-4 better. The germline gives CDR1 DFQATT, CDR2 SNEGSKA (reference sequence). The CDR3 length is 14 residues. CDR3 DNA sequence: TGCAGTGCTAGAGCCGGGACAGCGAGAAACATTCAGTACTTC. It yields the protein CSARAGTARNIQYF.

This chain links TRBV20-1 with TRBJ2-4, with 8 positions matching TRBD1. The DNA end lines up better with TRBJ2-7; the J call may be wrong. CDR1 is DFQATT and CDR2 is SNEGSKA in the germline V gene (reference sequence). The CDR3 has 14 residues. The CDR3 loop is CSAREAGQAREQYF. The CDR3 DNA is TGCAGTGCCAGGGAGGCGGGACAGGCTCGCGAGCAGTACTTC.

The V and J genes are TRBV7-2 and TRBJ2-3; TRBD1 aligns across 7 bases. The V gene end was trimmed by 1 base and the J gene end by 3 bases; junction bases not matched to a gene: 7. This CDR3 is 16 amino acids long. CDR1 SGHTA and CDR2 FQGNSA come from the germline V gene. For the CDR3, the DNA is TGTGCCAGCAGCTTAGGAGTCGACAGGGTTACAGATACGCAGTATTTT. Amino acids: CASSLGVDRVTDTQYF.

This clonotype occurred a few times. J is TRBJ1-2 and V is TRBV20-1; the match to TRBD1 covers 7 bases. Trimming removed 5 bases from V and 4 bases from J; junction bases left unmatched: 4. The CDR3 has 12 amino acids. CDR1 DFQATT and CDR2 SNEGSKA come from the germline V gene (reference sequence). In DNA form, the CDR3 reads TGCAGTGCTGGCGGACAGGTCTATGGCTACACCTTC. This gives the protein CSAGGQVYGYTF.

The chain is built from TRBV28 and TRBJ2-5, with D possibly being TRBD2 (7 bases). The J call is doubtful: the DNA matches TRBJ2-7 better. Germline CDR1 is MDHEN and CDR2 is SYDVKM. This CDR3 is 15 amino acids long. CDR3 region: CASRLGGDTSYEQYF. CDR3 coding DNA: TGTGCCAGCAGGTTAGGGGGGGACACTTCCTACGAGCAGTACTTC.

This chain connects TRBV28 to TRBJ2-7; D is perhaps TRBD1 (6 bases). V lost 3 bases and J 12 bases, leaving 18 bases between the germline ends. CDR1 and CDR2 from the germline V gene are MDHEN and SYDVKM. The CDR3 contains 13 residues. This CDR3 reads CASSFQLGGGRYF. The DNA for the CDR3 is TGTGCCAGCAGTTTCCAGCTTGGGGGCGGACGGTACTTC. The whole variable domain, filled in from reference TRBV28 and TRBJ2-7, reads DVKVTQSSRYLVKRTGEKVFLECVQDMDHENMFWYRQDPGLGLRLIYFSYDVKMKEKGDIPEGYSVSREKKERFSLILESASTNQTSMYLCASSFQLGGGRYFGPGTRLTVT.

V is TRBV20-1 and J is TRBJ2-1; TRBD2 is a possible D gene (5 bases). The germline V gene encodes CDR1 DFQATT and CDR2 SNEGSKA (reference sequence). The CDR3 runs to 13 residues. V dropped 5 bases and J dropped 3 bases, with 11 bases sitting between them. The CDR3 region is CSAQEENYNEQFF. The DNA for the CDR3 is TGCAGTGCTCAGGAGGAAAACTACAATGAGCAGTTCTTC.

The gene calls are TRBV28 and TRBJ2-7, with D uncertain. V lost 5 bases and J 5 bases, leaving 13 bases between the germline ends. The CDR3 is 13 amino acids. Germline CDR1 reads MDHEN; CDR2 reads SYDVKM. CDR3 sequence (DNA): TGTGCCAGCAGTCGTCCCGTGGCCCACGAGCAGTACTTC. It is translated as CASSRPVAHEQYF.

The sample holds a few counts of this clonotype. The rearrangement uses TRBV20-1 and TRBJ2-1, with 7 positions matching TRBD2. V dropped 3 bases and J dropped 8; count of bases not matched to a gene: 10. The CDR3 is made up of 14 amino acids. The V gene's germline CDR1 is DFQATT and CDR2 SNEGSKA (reference sequence). CDR3 sequence (DNA): TGCAGTGCTAGGGTCGGGCGGGAGATTGATGAGCAGTTCTTC. It encodes CSARVGREIDEQFF.

This chain uses TRBV5-1 with TRBJ2-5, with TRBD1 as a possible D gene (5 bases). V was pared by 0 bases and J by 4 bases, with 10 bases between. Germline values: CDR1 SGHRS, CDR2 YFSETQ. This CDR3 region has 14 residues. This chain's CDR3 is CASSLDRRAETQYF. CDR3 DNA: TGCGCCAGCAGCTTGGATCGCAGGGCAGAGACCCAGTACTTC.

This chain uses TRBV10-3 with TRBJ2-2; possibly TRBD2 for D (6 bases). The V end lost 7 bases, the J end lost 2 bases, and 14 bases lay between the germline ends. The V gene's germline CDR1 is ENHRY and CDR2 SYGVKD. CDR3 length: 15 residues. This CDR3 is CAINRGGANTGELFF. The CDR3 DNA follows: TGTGCCATCAATCGGGGCGGGGCAAACACCGGGGAGCTGTTTTTT.

This clonotype was picked up a small number of times. The chain uses TRBV20-1 and TRBJ2-7, with D perhaps TRBD2 (5 bases). The CDR3 runs to 11 residues. With 1 base removed from V and 7 bases from J, the gap between germline ends came to 8 bases. Germline CDR1 is DFQATT and CDR2 is SNEGSKA (reference sequence). CDR3: CSARAGNEQYF. CDR3 in DNA: TGCAGTGCTAGAGCGGGGAATGAGCAGTACTTC.

The chain combines TRBV20-1 with TRBJ2-1; D may correspond to TRBD1 or TRBD2 (6 bases each). The CDR3 runs 16 residues. The germline V and J ends were trimmed by 6 bases and 2 bases, with 20 bases remaining between them. Germline lookup yields CDR1 DFQATT and CDR2 SNEGSKA (reference sequence). CDR3 region: CSATEGGAATYNEQFF. In nucleotides, the CDR3 is TGCAGTGCCACGGAGGGGGGCGCGGCTACCTACAATGAGCAGTTCTTC.

The V call is TRBV3-1, the J call TRBJ2-1; D possibly matches TRBD1 or TRBD2 (6 bases each). Trimming took 1 base from V and 11 from J, leaving 21 bases between them. The CDR3 has 16 residues. From germline, CDR1 is LGHDT and CDR2 YNNKEL (reference sequence). The DNA for the CDR3 is TGTGCCAGCAGCCAAGGCGCTATCGGGGGCCTTCTTCAGCAGTTCTTC. Its protein product is CASSQGAIGGLLQQFF.

This clonotype was seen only a few times. The chain combines TRBV5-6 with TRBJ2-5; 8 bases line up with TRBD2. The DNA matches TRBJ2-7 better at its end, which makes the J call doubtful. The CDR3 is made up of 16 amino acids. CDR1 and CDR2 (germline): SGHDT, YYEEEE. The CDR3 region is CASSPSRTSSGVEQYF. The CDR3 DNA sequence: TGTGCCAGCAGCCCCTCCAGGACTAGCAGTGGTGTCGAGCAGTACTTC.

This chain links TRBV7-6 with TRBJ2-1; D is unclear. The CDR3 has 13 amino acids. V lost 2 bases and J 8 bases, leaving 10 bases between the germline ends. Germline values: CDR1 SGHVS, CDR2 FNYEAQ. The CDR3 nucleotides read TGTGCCAGCAGCTTATCCCCGCTCTATGAGCAGTTCTTC. Residues: CASSLSPLYEQFF. Together with reference TRBV7-6 and TRBJ2-1, the CDR3 gives the full variable domain: GAGVSQSPRYKVTKRGQDVALRCDPISGHVSLYWYRQALGQGPEFLTYFNYEAQQDKSGLPNDRFSAERPEGSISTLTIQRTEQRDSAMYRCASSLSPLYEQFFGPGTRLTVL.

This chain connects TRBV9 to TRBJ2-7, with 8 bases lining up with TRBD1. Germline values: CDR1 SGDLS, CDR2 YYNGEE. This CDR3 is 15 amino acids long. V shed 3 bases and J 3 bases; nucleotides not matched to a gene: 8. The CDR3: CASSAGTGFNYEQYF. The CDR3 DNA reads TGTGCCAGCAGCGCCGGGACAGGATTCAACTACGAGCAGTACTTC.

The chain is built from TRBV3-1 and TRBJ1-2; D is undetermined. The V gene's germline CDR1 is LGHDT and CDR2 YNNKEL (reference sequence). The germline V and J ends were trimmed by 4 bases and 3 bases, with 15 bases remaining between them. The CDR3 loop spans 15 amino acids. The CDR3 DNA reads TGTGCCAGCAGCCTAGCCCGGCTTCAGCACTATGGCTACACCTTC. It codes for CASSLARLQHYGYTF.

The chain couples TRBV7-3 to TRBJ2-3, with D perhaps assigned TRBD1 or TRBD2 (5 bases each). Germline V gives CDR1 SGHTA, CDR2 FQGTGA. This CDR3 contains 11 residues. V gave up 5 bases and J gave up 8 bases, with 8 bases separating them. The CDR3 DNA reads TGTGCCAGCAGCCTCGGGACTACGCAGTATTTT. Translation: CASSLGTTQYF.

The rearrangement uses TRBV10-3 and TRBJ2-6; 10 nucleotides align to TRBD2. With 4 bases clipped from V and 1 base from J, the junction kept 7 bases outside the gene matches. The length of the CDR3 is 18 residues. Germline V gene lookup returns CDR1 ENHRY and CDR2 SYGVKD. CDR3 DNA: TGTGCCATCAGTGGACTAGCGGGTGCCCCTTCTGGGGCCAACGTCCTGACTTTC. This codes for CAISGLAGAPSGANVLTF.

The chain employs TRBV29-1 and TRBJ2-1; tentative D call: TRBD1 (5 bases). V gave up 1 base and J gave up 1 base, with 11 bases separating them. Germline V gene data show CDR1 as SQVTM and CDR2 as ANQGSEA. CDR3 length: 15 residues. In DNA, the CDR3 is TGCAGCGTTGAAGGGGTGGGGCGATCCTACAATGAGCAGTTCTTC. Protein sequence: CSVEGVGRSYNEQFF.

This clonotype was counted between two and nine times. V usage is TRBV24-1 and J usage is TRBJ2-1; 10 bases align to TRBD2. The CDR3 has 13 residues. CDR1 KGHDR and CDR2 SFDVKD come from the germline V gene. Trimming took 5 bases from V and 15 from J; bases not matched to a gene: 9. The CDR3 sequence is CATSGPPSGRLFF. DNA for the CDR3: TGTGCCACCAGTGGTCCTCCTAGCGGGAGATTGTTCTTC.

This rearrangement joins TRBV24-1 to TRBJ2-3; D uncertain. The CDR3 length is 14 residues. Germline V gene lookup returns CDR1 KGHDR and CDR2 SFDVKD. Trimming stripped 5 bases from V and 4 bases from J, with 12 bases between. The CDR3 region is CATSGASEADTQYF. The CDR3 DNA follows: TGTGCCACCAGTGGAGCGAGTGAAGCAGATACGCAGTATTTT.

CDR3 nucleotides: TGTGCCTGGAAGGGTAGCAAAAATGAAGCTTTCTTT. It is translated as CAWKGSKNEAFF. The V call is TRBV30, the J call TRBJ1-1; unclear D gene. The CDR3 has 12 residues. CDR1 and CDR2 (germline): GTSNPN, SVGIG (reference sequence). With 4 bases removed from V and 7 bases from J, the gap between germline ends came to 13 bases.

The chain has TRBV10-3 and TRBJ2-7, with D possibly TRBD2 on 5 matching bases. Germline lookup yields CDR1 ENHRY and CDR2 SYGVKD. This CDR3 has 14 residues. Trimming took 0 bases from V and 3 from J, leaving 9 bases between them. Here the CDR3 reads CAISESGGLYEQYF. The DNA of the CDR3 is TGTGCCATCAGTGAGTCAGGAGGTCTCTACGAGCAGTACTTC.